Below, 21 T cell receptor beta chains from the same sample are listed, as sequenced in a study of cytomegalovirus exposure and HLA in healthy donors. PCR employed 60 Vbeta and 13 Jbeta primers. Clones were read by immunoSEQ multiplex PCR, and TCRdb kept only the in-frame ones, dropping some. The table lists around 110,000 clones, 81% of them singletons. The sample was PBMCs. These TCRs come from a woman aged 25 to 45 in good health and CMV-seronegative.

The rearrangement links TRBV5-4 to TRBJ2-5; TRBD2 aligns across 8 bases. Trimming removed 4 bases from V and 3 bases from J; junction bases left unmatched: 11. From germline, CDR1 is SGHNT and CDR2 YYREEE (reference sequence). The CDR3 totals 16 residues. The DNA for the CDR3 is TGTGCCAGCAGCCCCCTCTTAGCGGGGAAAAAAGAGACCCAGTACTTC. This sequence encodes CASSPLLAGKKETQYF.

The CDR3 nucleotides are TGTGCCAGCAGTTACTTAACGCAGGGGGCTTACGGCTACACCTTC. It encodes CASSYLTQGAYGYTF. V gene TRBV6-5 combines with J gene TRBJ1-2, with TRBD1 identical over 8 bases. The V gene end was trimmed by 1 base and the J gene end by 8 bases; junction bases not matched to a gene: 9. Germline-derived CDR1 and CDR2 are MNHEY and SVGAGI. The CDR3 contains 15 residues.

This clone appeared a single time. The same CDR3 arises from other DNA sequences in this sample as well. The chain carries TRBV5-1 and TRBJ2-7, with 7 nucleotides matching TRBD1. The CDR3 runs to 16 residues. Looked up from germline, CDR1 is SGHRS and CDR2 is YFSETQ. V was clipped by 0 bases and J by 2 bases; unmatched bases: 8. The CDR3: CASSLDPTTGAYEQYF. The CDR3 DNA is TGCGCCAGCAGCTTGGACCCCACAACAGGGGCCTACGAGCAGTACTTC. The entire variable domain, with the rest obtained from reference TRBV5-1 and TRBJ2-7, is as follows: KAGVTQTPRYLIKTRGQQVTLSCSPISGHRSVSWYQQTPGQGLQFLFEYFSETQRNKGNFPGRFSGRQFSNSRSEMNVSTLELGDSALYLCASSLDPTTGAYEQYFGPGTRLTVT.

The chain combines TRBV19 with TRBJ2-1; TRBD2 matches at 8 bases. J was trimmed by 4 bases and V by 3 bases; bases with no gene match: 2. The CDR3 loop spans 14 amino acids. Germline V gene lookup returns CDR1 LNHDA and CDR2 SQIVND (reference sequence). The CDR3: CASSIREGYNEQFF. CDR3 DNA sequence: TGTGCCAGTAGTATTCGGGAGGGGTACAATGAGCAGTTCTTC. Filled out from reference TRBV19 and TRBJ2-1, the complete variable domain reads DGGITQSPKYLFRKEGQNVTLSCEQNLNHDAMYWYRQDPGQGLRLIYYSQIVNDFQKGDIAEGYSVSREKKESFPLTVTSAQKNPTAFYLCASSIREGYNEQFFGPGTRLTVL.

The CDR3, as DNA: TGTGCCAGTAGTATAGGGTCGGCCAGGGGGTGGACTGAAGCTTTCTTT. Translation: CASSIGSARGWTEAFF. The V and J genes are TRBV19 and TRBJ1-1; TRBD1 agrees at 7 bases. CDR1 LNHDA and CDR2 SQIVND come from the germline V gene (reference sequence). This CDR3 is 16 amino acids long. Unmatched junction bases numbered 10, after V lost 1 base and J lost 5 bases.

This chain uses TRBV9 with TRBJ2-7; 9 bases fit TRBD2. The CDR3 consists of 15 residues. Per germline, CDR1 SGDLS and CDR2 YYNGEE. V shed 0 bases and J 6 bases; nucleotides not matched to a gene: 7. This CDR3 reads CASSVDSAGGLEQYF. The CDR3 DNA follows: TGTGCCAGCAGCGTAGACAGTGCGGGAGGGCTCGAGCAGTACTTC.

The chain carries TRBV6-5 and TRBJ2-7; 11 bases are a match to TRBD1. The CDR3 is made up of 15 amino acids. In germline, CDR1 is MNHEY, CDR2 SVGAGI. V was pared by 5 bases and J by 2 bases, with 5 bases of the junction left unmatched. The DNA for the CDR3 is TGTGCCAGCAGTATACCGGGACAGGGGGCCTACGAGCAGTACTTC. This encodes CASSIPGQGAYEQYF.

The chain has TRBV7-2 and TRBJ1-3; 7 bases fit TRBD1. Germline CDR1 and CDR2: SGHTA and FQGNSA. Trimming removed 4 bases from V and 0 bases from J; junction bases left unmatched: 3. The CDR3 loop spans 15 amino acids. CDR3 DNA: TGTGCCAGCAGCTGGGGACAGCTCTCTGGAAACACCATATATTTT. Translated: CASSWGQLSGNTIYF.

The CDR3 coding sequence is TGTGCCAGCAGTGGGGGGGGATCTGTAGCGTCACTGAGAGAGCAGTTCTTC. Protein product: CASSGGGSVASLREQFF. V and J are TRBV9 and TRBJ2-1, with 7 bases identical to TRBD2. This CDR3 is 17 amino acids long. Unmatched junction bases numbered 21, after V lost 5 bases and J lost 10 bases. CDR1 SGDLS and CDR2 YYNGEE come from the germline V gene.

The genes are TRBV7-8 and TRBJ2-2; D may be TRBD2 (7 bases). The V gene lost 5 bases and the J gene lost 1 base, with 29 bases spanning the gap. CDR1 is SGHVS and CDR2 is FQNEAQ in the germline V gene. The CDR3 totals 21 residues. CDR3 loop: CASSNPKGGDGFVVNTGELFF. The DNA for the CDR3 is TGTGCCAGCAGCAACCCCAAAGGGGGGGATGGGTTTGTAGTGAACACCGGGGAGCTGTTTTTT.

The V gene is TRBV28, the J gene TRBJ2-1; 7 bases align to TRBD2. There are 15 residues in the CDR3. The V segment lost 2 bases and the J segment 1 base; nucleotides outside the gene matches: 2. Germline V lookup: CDR1 MDHEN, CDR2 SYDVKM. CDR3 in DNA: TGTGCCAGCAGTTTAGCGGGAGCGTCCTACAATGAGCAGTTCTTC. Translation: CASSLAGASYNEQFF.

Comment on this clone: This specimen includes other DNA sequences encoding the same CDR3. The chain uses TRBV25-1 and TRBJ1-3; TRBD1 aligns across 9 bases. J was trimmed by 2 bases and V by 5 bases; bases with no gene match: 1. Germline V gene sequence: CDR1 MGHDK, CDR2 SYGVNS. The CDR3 is 14 residues long. The CDR3 bases are TGTGCCAGCAGTCGACAGGGGGCTGGAAACACCATATATTTT. Its protein product is CASSRQGAGNTIYF.

The chain uses TRBV4-1 and TRBJ2-1; no reliable D call. Germline lookup yields CDR1 MGHRA and CDR2 YSYEKL. Trimming took 0 bases from V and 6 from J, leaving 15 bases between them. The CDR3 spans 16 residues. CDR3 in amino acids: CASSQESGFGGNEQFF. The CDR3 nucleotides read TGCGCCAGCAGCCAAGAATCCGGTTTCGGCGGCAATGAGCAGTTCTTC.

V and J are TRBV5-1 and TRBJ2-7; D is possibly TRBD2 (6 bases). This CDR3 region has 17 residues. V was pared by 0 bases and J by 2 bases, with 18 bases between. CDR1 and CDR2 (germline): SGHRS, YFSETQ. Here the CDR3 DNA reads TGCGCCAGCAGCTTGGAGGCGGTAGCGGACATAGCCTACGAGCAGTACTTC. It specifies CASSLEAVADIAYEQYF.

Only one count was recorded for this clone. The V call is TRBV6-5, the J call TRBJ1-5, with D uncertain. Germline lookup yields CDR1 MNHEY and CDR2 SVGAGI. V dropped 0 bases and J dropped 9 bases, with 12 bases sitting between them. The CDR3 has 14 amino acids. The CDR3 DNA is TGTGCCAGCAGTTACTCGCACTATGGATGGCCCCAGCATTTT. Protein sequence: CASSYSHYGWPQHF.

This clone came up a few times. The chain joins TRBV28 to TRBJ1-4; D is unresolved. The CDR3 covers 15 residues. The germline gives CDR1 MDHEN, CDR2 SYDVKM. Trimming left V 6 bases short and J 0 bases short, with 11 bases between. The DNA for the CDR3 is TGTGCCAGCAGCCTAGAGGGCGCAACTAATGAAAAACTGTTTTTT. It is translated as CASSLEGATNEKLFF. The whole variable domain, filled in from reference TRBV28 and TRBJ1-4, reads DVKVTQSSRYLVKRTGEKVFLECVQDMDHENMFWYRQDPGLGLRLIYFSYDVKMKEKGDIPEGYSVSREKKERFSLILESASTNQTSMYLCASSLEGATNEKLFFGSGTQLSVL.

The chain employs TRBV10-3 and TRBJ2-6; 7 positions agree with TRBD2. V trimming: 5 bases; J trimming: 2 bases; junction bases outside the gene matches: 3. CDR3 size: 15 residues. Germline loops: CDR1 ENHRY, CDR2 SYGVKD. The CDR3 nucleotides are TGTGCCATCAGTATGGGAGGGGCTGGGGCCAACGTCCTGACTTTC. This codes for CAISMGGAGANVLTF.

The V call is TRBV7-9, the J call TRBJ1-4; D unresolved. The CDR3 runs to 14 residues. CDR1 and CDR2 from the germline V gene are SEHNR and FQNEAQ (reference sequence). V shed 2 bases and J shed 7 bases, with 11 bases lying between them. The CDR3 nucleotides are TGTGCCAGCAGCTTATCTGGTACAACTGAAAAACTGTTTTTT. Its protein product is CASSLSGTTEKLFF. The full variable domain, rest sourced from reference TRBV7-9 and TRBJ1-4, is DTGVSQNPRHKITKRGQNVTFRCDPISEHNRLYWYRQTLGQGPEFLTYFQNEAQLEKSRLLSDRFSAERPKGSFSTLEIQRTEQGDSAMYLCASSLSGTTEKLFFGSGTQLSVL.

The chain combines TRBV7-8 with TRBJ1-5, with 10 positions matching TRBD1. V shed 5 bases and J 4 bases; nucleotides not matched to a gene: 11. Germline V gene sequence: CDR1 SGHVS, CDR2 FQNEAQ. The CDR3 sequence is 17 residues long. The CDR3 region has the DNA TGTGCCAGCAGCCCCAACCGGGACAGGGGTGGGAATCAGCCCCAGCATTTT. The encoded protein is CASSPNRDRGGNQPQHF.

Written as DNA, the CDR3 is TGTGCCAGCAGTTCTTTGCGACTACCCAAATTCACAGATACGCAGTATTTT. Translating it yields CASSSLRLPKFTDTQYF. This rearrangement joins TRBV27 to TRBJ2-3; the D gene is possibly TRBD2 (5 bases). The CDR3 has 17 residues. Germline CDR1 is MNHEY and CDR2 is SMNVEV (reference sequence). Between the trimmed V and J ends, which lost 4 bases and 2 bases, there was a span of 19 bases.

V usage is TRBV19 and J usage is TRBJ2-1; TRBD2 aligns across 8 bases. In germline, CDR1 is LNHDA, CDR2 SQIVND (reference sequence). The junction had 7 bases not matched to a gene; V was cut back by 3 bases and J by 0 bases. The CDR3 spans 17 residues. The CDR3: CASSIGTSRVSYNEQFF. In nucleotides, the CDR3 is TGTGCCAGTAGTATTGGGACTAGTCGCGTCTCCTACAATGAGCAGTTCTTC. The whole variable domain, remainder taken from reference TRBV19 and TRBJ2-1, is DGGITQSPKYLFRKEGQNVTLSCEQNLNHDAMYWYRQDPGQGLRLIYYSQIVNDFQKGDIAEGYSVSREKKESFPLTVTSAQKNPTAFYLCASSIGTSRVSYNEQFFGPGTRLTVL.